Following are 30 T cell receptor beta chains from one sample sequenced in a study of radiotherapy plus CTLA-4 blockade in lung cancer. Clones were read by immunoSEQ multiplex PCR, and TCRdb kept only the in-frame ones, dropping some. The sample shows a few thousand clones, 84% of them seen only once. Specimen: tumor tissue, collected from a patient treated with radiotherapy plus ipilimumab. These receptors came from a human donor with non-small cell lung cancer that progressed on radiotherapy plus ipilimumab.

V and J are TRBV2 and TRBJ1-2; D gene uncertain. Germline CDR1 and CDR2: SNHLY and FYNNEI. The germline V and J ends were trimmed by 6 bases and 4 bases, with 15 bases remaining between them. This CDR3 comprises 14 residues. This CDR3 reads CASSASIGAYGYTF. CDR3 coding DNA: TGTGCCAGCAGCGCTTCCATAGGTGCCTATGGCTACACCTTC.

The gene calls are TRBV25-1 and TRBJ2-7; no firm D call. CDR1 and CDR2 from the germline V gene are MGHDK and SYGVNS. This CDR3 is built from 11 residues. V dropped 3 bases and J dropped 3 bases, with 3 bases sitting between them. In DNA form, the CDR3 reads TGTGCCAGCAGTGAGGGCTACGAGCAGTACTTC. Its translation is CASSEGYEQYF.

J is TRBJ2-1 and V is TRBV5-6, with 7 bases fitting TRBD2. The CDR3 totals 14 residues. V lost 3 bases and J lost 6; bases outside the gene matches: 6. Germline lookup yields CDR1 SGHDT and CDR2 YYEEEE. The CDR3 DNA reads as TGTGCCAGCAGCTCAAGCGGGACTACCAATGAGCAGTTCTTC. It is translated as CASSSSGTTNEQFF. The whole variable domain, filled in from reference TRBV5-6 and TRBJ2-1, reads DAGVTQSPTHLIKTRGQQVTLRCSPKSGHDTVSWYQQALGQGPQFIFQYYEEEERQRGNFPDRFSGHQFPNYSSELNVNALLLGDSALYLCASSSSGTTNEQFFGPGTRLTVL.

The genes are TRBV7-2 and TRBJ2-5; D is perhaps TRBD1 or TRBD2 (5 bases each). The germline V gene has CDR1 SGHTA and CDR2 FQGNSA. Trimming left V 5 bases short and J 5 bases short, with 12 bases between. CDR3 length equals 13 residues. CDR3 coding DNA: TGTGCCAGCAGCCTCGGGACCCTCGAGACCCAGTACTTC. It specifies CASSLGTLETQYF.

CDR3 sequence reads: CASGLVITRDRGPSNYGYTF. The CDR3 DNA follows: TGTGCTAGTGGTTTGGTTATTACTCGGGACAGGGGGCCCTCTAACTATGGCTACACCTTC. V and J are TRBV12-5 and TRBJ1-2; 12 nucleotides line up with TRBD1. The CDR3 has 20 amino acids. Germline V gene lookup returns CDR1 LGHNT and CDR2 FRNRAP. The trim removed 0 bases at V and 0 bases at J, leaving 11 bases unmatched.

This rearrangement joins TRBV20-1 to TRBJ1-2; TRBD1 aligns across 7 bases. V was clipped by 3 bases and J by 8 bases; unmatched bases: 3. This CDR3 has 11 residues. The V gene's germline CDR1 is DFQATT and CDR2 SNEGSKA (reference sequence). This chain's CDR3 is CSASTDRGYTF. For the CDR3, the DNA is TGCAGTGCTAGCACGGACAGGGGCTACACCTTC.

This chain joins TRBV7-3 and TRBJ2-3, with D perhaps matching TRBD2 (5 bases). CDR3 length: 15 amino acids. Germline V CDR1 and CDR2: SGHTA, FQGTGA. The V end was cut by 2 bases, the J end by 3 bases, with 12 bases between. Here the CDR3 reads CASSLATSQTDTQYF. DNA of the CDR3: TGTGCCAGCAGCTTAGCTACTAGTCAGACAGATACGCAGTATTTT.

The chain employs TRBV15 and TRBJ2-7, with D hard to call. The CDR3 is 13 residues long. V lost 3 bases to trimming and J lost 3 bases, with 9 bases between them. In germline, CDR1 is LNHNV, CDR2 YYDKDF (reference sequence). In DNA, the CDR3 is TGTGCCACCAGCAGGGACGGGCTCTACGAGCAGTACTTC. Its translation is CATSRDGLYEQYF.

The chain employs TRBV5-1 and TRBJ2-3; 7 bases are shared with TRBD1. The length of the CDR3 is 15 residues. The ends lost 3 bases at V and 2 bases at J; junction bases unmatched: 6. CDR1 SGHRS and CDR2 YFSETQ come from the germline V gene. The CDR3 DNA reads TGCGCCAGCAGCTCGTGGGACAGAGACACAGATACGCAGTATTTT. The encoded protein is CASSSWDRDTDTQYF.

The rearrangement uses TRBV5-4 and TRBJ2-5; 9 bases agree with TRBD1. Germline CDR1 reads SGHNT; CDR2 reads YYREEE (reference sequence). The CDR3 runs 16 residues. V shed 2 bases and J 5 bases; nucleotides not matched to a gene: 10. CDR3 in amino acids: CASSLPTRQGGETQYF. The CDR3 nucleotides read TGTGCCAGCAGCTTACCAACCAGACAGGGGGGCGAGACCCAGTACTTC.

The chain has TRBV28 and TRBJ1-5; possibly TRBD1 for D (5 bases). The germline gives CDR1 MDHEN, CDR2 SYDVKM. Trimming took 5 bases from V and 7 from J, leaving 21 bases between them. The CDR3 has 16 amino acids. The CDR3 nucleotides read TGTGCCAGCAGTCCACTTATGGCAGGGTCTCACCAGCCCCAGCATTTT. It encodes CASSPLMAGSHQPQHF.

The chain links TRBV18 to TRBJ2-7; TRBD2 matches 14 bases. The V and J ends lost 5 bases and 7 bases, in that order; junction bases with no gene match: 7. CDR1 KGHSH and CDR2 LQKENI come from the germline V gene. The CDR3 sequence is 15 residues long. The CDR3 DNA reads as TGTGCCAGCTCAACGGGACTAGCGGGGGTAGGGGAGCAGTACTTC. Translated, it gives CASSTGLAGVGEQYF.

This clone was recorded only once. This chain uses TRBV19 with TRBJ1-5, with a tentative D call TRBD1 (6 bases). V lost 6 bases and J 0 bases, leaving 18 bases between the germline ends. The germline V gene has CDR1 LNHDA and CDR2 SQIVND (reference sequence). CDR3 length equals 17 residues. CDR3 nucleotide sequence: TGTGCCAGTAGGGATGGGGGCGGGCAATATAGCAATCAGCCCCAGCATTTT. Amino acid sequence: CASRDGGGQYSNQPQHF.

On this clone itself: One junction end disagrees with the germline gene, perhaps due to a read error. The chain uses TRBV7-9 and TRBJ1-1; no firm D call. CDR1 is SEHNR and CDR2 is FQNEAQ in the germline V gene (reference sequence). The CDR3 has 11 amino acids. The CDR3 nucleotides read TGTGCCAGCAGCTCCTCAATTGAAACTTTCTTT. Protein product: CASSSSIETFF.

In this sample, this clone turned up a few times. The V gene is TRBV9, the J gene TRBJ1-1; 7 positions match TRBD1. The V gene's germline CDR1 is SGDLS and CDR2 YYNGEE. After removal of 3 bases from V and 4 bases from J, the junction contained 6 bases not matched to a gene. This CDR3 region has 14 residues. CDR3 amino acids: CASSGTTGVTEAFF. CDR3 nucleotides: TGTGCCAGCAGCGGTACCACAGGGGTCACTGAAGCTTTCTTT.

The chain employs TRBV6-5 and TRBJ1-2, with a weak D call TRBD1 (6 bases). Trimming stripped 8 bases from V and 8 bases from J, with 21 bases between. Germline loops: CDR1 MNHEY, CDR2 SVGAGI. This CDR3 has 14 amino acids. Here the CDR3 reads CASVRDNFVGGYTF. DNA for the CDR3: TGTGCCAGCGTCCGGGACAACTTCGTCGGGGGCTACACCTTC.

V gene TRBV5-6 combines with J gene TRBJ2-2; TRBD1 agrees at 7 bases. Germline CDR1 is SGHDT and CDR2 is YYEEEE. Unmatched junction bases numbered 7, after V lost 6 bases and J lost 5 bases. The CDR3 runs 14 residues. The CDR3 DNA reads TGTGCCAGCAACCGACAGGGTACAACCGGGGAGCTGTTTTTT. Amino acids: CASNRQGTTGELFF.

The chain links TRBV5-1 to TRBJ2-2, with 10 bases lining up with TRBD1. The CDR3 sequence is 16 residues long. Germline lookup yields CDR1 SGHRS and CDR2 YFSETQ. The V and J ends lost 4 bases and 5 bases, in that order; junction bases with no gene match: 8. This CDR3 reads CASSPGQGEGTGELFF. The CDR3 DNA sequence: TGCGCCAGCAGCCCAGGACAGGGGGAGGGGACCGGGGAGCTGTTTTTT.

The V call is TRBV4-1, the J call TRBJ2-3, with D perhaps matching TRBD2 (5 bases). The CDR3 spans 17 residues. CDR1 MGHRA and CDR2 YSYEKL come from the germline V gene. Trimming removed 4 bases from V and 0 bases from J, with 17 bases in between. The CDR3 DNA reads TGCGCCAGCAGCCCTGGGAGCTTAGCGTCTAGCACAGATACGCAGTATTTT. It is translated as CASSPGSLASSTDTQYF.

The CDR3: CASSPTSGTFSGANVLTF. CDR3 in DNA: TGTGCCAGCAGTCCTACTAGCGGGACCTTCTCTGGGGCCAACGTCCTGACTTTC. This sequence joins TRBV27 and TRBJ2-6; TRBD2 aligns across 10 bases. CDR1 and CDR2 from the germline V gene are MNHEY and SMNVEV (reference sequence). The CDR3 is 18 residues long. Trimming took 5 bases from V and 0 from J; bases not matched to a gene: 7.

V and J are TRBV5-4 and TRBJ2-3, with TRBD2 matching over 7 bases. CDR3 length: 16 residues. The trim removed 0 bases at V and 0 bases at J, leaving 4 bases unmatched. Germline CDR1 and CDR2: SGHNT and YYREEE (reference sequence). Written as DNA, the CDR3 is TGTGCCAGCAGCTTGGTGTGGCGGGGGAGCACAGATACGCAGTATTTT. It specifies CASSLVWRGSTDTQYF.

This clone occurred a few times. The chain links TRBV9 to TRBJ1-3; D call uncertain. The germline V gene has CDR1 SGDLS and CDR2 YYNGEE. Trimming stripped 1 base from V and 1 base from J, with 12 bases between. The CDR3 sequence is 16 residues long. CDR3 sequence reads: CASSVTGFGSGNTIYF. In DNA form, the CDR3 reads TGTGCCAGCAGCGTAACGGGGTTCGGGTCTGGAAACACCATATATTTT. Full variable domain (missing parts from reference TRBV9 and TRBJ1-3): DSGVTQTPKHLITATGQRVTLRCSPRSGDLSVYWYQQSLDQGLQFLIQYYNGEERAKGNILERFSAQQFPDLHSELNLSSLELGDSALYFCASSVTGFGSGNTIYFGEGSWLTVV.

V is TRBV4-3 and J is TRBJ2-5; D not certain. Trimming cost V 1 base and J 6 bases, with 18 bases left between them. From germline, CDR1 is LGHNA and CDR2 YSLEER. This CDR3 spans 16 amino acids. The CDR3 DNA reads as TGCGCCAGCAGCCAAGGGGTTCAGCCTGGGGTGAAGACCCAGTACTTC. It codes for CASSQGVQPGVKTQYF.

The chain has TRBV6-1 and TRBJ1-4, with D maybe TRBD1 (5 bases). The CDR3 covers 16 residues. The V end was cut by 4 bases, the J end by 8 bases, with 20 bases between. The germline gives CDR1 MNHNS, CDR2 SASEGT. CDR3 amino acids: CASSGQRARDGEKLFF. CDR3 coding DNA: TGTGCCAGCAGTGGCCAGCGGGCCAGGGACGGGGAAAAACTGTTTTTT.

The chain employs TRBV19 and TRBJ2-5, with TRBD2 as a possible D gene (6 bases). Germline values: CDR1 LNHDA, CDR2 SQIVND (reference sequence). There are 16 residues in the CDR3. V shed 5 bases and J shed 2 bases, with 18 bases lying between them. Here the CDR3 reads CASSPDRGWGQETQYF. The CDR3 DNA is TGTGCCAGTAGTCCCGACCGGGGGTGGGGGCAAGAGACCCAGTACTTC. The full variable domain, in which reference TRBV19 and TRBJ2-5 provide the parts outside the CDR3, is DGGITQSPKYLFRKEGQNVTLSCEQNLNHDAMYWYRQDPGQGLRLIYYSQIVNDFQKGDIAEGYSVSREKKESFPLTVTSAQKNPTAFYLCASSPDRGWGQETQYFGPGTRLLVL.

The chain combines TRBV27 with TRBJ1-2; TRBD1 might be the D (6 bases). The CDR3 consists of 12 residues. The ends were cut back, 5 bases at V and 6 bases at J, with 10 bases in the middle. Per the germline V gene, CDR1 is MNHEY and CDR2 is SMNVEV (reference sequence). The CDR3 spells CASSEDRNGYTF. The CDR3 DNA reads TGTGCCAGCAGTGAAGACAGGAATGGCTACACCTTC.

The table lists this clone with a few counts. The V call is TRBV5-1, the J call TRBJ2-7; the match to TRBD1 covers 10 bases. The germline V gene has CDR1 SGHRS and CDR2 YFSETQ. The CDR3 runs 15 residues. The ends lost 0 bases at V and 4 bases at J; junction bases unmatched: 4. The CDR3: CASSLGTGGTYEQYF. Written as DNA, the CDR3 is TGCGCCAGCAGCTTGGGGACAGGGGGTACATACGAGCAGTACTTC.

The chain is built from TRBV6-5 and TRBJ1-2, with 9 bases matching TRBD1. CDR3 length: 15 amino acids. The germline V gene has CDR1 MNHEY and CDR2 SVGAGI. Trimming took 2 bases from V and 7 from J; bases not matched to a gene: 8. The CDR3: CASSYLGTGSRGYTF. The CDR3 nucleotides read TGTGCCAGCAGTTACCTAGGGACAGGGAGTCGTGGCTACACCTTC.

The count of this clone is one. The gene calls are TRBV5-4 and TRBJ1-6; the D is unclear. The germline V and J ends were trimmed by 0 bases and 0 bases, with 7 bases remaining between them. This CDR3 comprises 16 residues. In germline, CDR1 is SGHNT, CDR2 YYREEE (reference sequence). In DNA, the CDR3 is TGTGCCAGCAGCTTGGGACCGAGCTCCTATAATTCACCCCTCCACTTT. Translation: CASSLGPSSYNSPLHF.

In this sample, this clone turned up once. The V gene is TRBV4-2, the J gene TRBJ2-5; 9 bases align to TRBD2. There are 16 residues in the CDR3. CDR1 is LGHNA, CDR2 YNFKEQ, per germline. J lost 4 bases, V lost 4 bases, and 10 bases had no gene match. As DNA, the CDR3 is TGTGCCAGCAGCCGGACGGCTAGCGGGGCAGGAGAGACCCAGTACTTC. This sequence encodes CASSRTASGAGETQYF.